The 27 T cell receptor beta chains below all came from one sample that was sequenced in a study of Ad26.COV2.S vaccination and SARS-CoV-2 variants. Clones were sequenced by immunoSEQ multiplex PCR, and TCRdb holds only the in-frame ones, with some missing. The sample comprises roughly 380,000 clones, around nine tenths of which are singletons, and roughly 3.1% rests with the top ten. This sample's treatment: roughly 19 received Ad26.COV2.S at low or high dose, single or two shots; roughly five received placebo; per-sample allocation not given. Sampling happened 63 days after the first vaccine or placebo injection. The source was peripheral blood, collected in a trial of Ad26.COV2.S vaccine versus placebo. The receptors were gathered from a person aged 18-65 years who received the Ad26.COV2.S COVID-19 vaccine or a placebo.

V and J are TRBV6-5 and TRBJ2-5, with TRBD1 matching 10 bases. CDR1 MNHEY and CDR2 SVGAGI come from the germline V gene. V shed 5 bases and J 4 bases; nucleotides not matched to a gene: 4. The CDR3 contains 14 residues. The CDR3 protein is CASSPRTGGETQYF. DNA for the CDR3: TGTGCCAGCAGTCCCCGGACAGGGGGAGAGACCCAGTACTTC.

The gene calls are TRBV4-2 and TRBJ1-2; D remains unclear. Germline loops: CDR1 LGHNA, CDR2 YNFKEQ. V was clipped by 1 base and J by 5 bases, with 8 bases between them. The CDR3 is made up of 13 amino acids. The CDR3 DNA is TGTGCCAGCAGCCAAGCTGGTGAATATGGCTACACCTTC. Its translation is CASSQAGEYGYTF.

This chain links TRBV5-1 with TRBJ1-2; D call uncertain. In germline, CDR1 is SGHRS, CDR2 YFSETQ. This CDR3 is 16 amino acids long. V was shortened by 0 bases and J by 4 bases, with 16 bases between the two germline ends. The CDR3 spells CASSLDSPGFFYGYTF. For the CDR3, the DNA is TGCGCCAGCAGCTTGGACAGTCCGGGATTTTTCTATGGCTACACCTTC.

V gene TRBV14 combines with J gene TRBJ2-2, with D perhaps being TRBD1 or TRBD2 (5 bases each). V was trimmed by 4 bases and J by 4 bases, leaving 10 bases between them. This CDR3 region has 14 residues. From germline, CDR1 is SGHDN and CDR2 FVKESK. CDR3 sequence reads: CASSRQRVTGELFF. Here the CDR3 DNA reads TGTGCCAGCAGCCGACAGAGGGTCACCGGGGAGCTGTTTTTT.

This sequence joins TRBV7-8 and TRBJ1-1; D is uncertain. This CDR3 has 16 residues. CDR1 and CDR2 from the germline V gene are SGHVS and FQNEAQ. The germline V and J ends were trimmed by 1 base and 0 bases, with 12 bases remaining between them. The chain's CDR3 is CASSLGIGPMNTEAFF. The CDR3 coding sequence is TGTGCCAGCAGCTTAGGAATAGGACCCATGAACACTGAAGCTTTCTTT. The complete variable domain, with remaining parts taken from reference TRBV7-8 and TRBJ1-1, reads GAGVSQSPRYKVAKRGQDVALRCDPISGHVSLFWYQQALGQGPEFLTYFQNEAQLDKSGLPSDRFFAERPEGSVSTLKIQRTQQEDSAVYLCASSLGIGPMNTEAFFGQGTRLTVV.

V and J are TRBV19 and TRBJ1-6; D gene ambiguous. The CDR3 is 17 residues long. Germline values: CDR1 LNHDA, CDR2 SQIVND (reference sequence). V was shortened by 4 bases and J by 9 bases, with 22 bases between the two germline ends. This chain's CDR3 is CASSTNSGRRRGSPLHF. As DNA, the CDR3 is TGTGCCAGTAGTACCAACTCCGGACGGCGTCGGGGTTCACCCCTCCACTTT.

The chain joins TRBV11-3 to TRBJ1-1; D call uncertain. This CDR3 has 13 amino acids. Trimming left V 6 bases short and J 1 base short, with 9 bases between. Per germline, CDR1 SGHNT and CDR2 YENEEA. CDR3 residues: CASSSTPNTEAFF. The CDR3 DNA is TGTGCCAGCAGTTCAACACCGAACACTGAAGCTTTCTTT. Full variable domain (missing parts from reference TRBV11-3 and TRBJ1-1): EAGVVQSPRYKIIEKKQPVAFWCNPISGHNTLYWYLQNLGQGPELLIRYENEEAVDDSQLPKDRFSAERLKGVDSTLKIQPAELGDSAVYLCASSSTPNTEAFFGQGTRLTVV.

The J gene is TRBJ1-5, the V gene TRBV15; a weak D match, TRBD1 (6 bases). The CDR3 is made up of 14 amino acids. Trimming left V 7 bases short and J 6 bases short, with 16 bases between. Germline values: CDR1 LNHNV, CDR2 YYDKDF (reference sequence). CDR3: CATMARSGAQPQHF. CDR3 nucleotides: TGTGCCACCATGGCCCGGTCAGGGGCTCAGCCCCAGCATTTT.

The genes are TRBV3-1 (or the pseudogene TRBV3-2) and TRBJ2-5; the match to TRBD2 covers 13 bases. The V and J ends lost 1 base and 4 bases, in that order; junction bases with no gene match: 0. The CDR3 extends over 15 amino acids. Looked up from germline, CDR1 is LGHDT and CDR2 is YNNKEL (reference sequence). In nucleotides, the CDR3 is TGTGCCAGCAGCCAAGGGACTAGCGGGGGAGAGACCCAGTACTTC. It yields the protein CASSQGTSGGETQYF.

The chain recombines TRBV5-4 with TRBJ2-7, with 7 bases aligning to TRBD1. The V and J ends lost 4 bases and 2 bases, in that order; junction bases with no gene match: 9. Germline V CDR1 and CDR2: SGHNT, YYREEE (reference sequence). This CDR3 has 15 amino acids. The CDR3 nucleotides read TGTGCCAGCAGCCGCACACGGCAGGGGGCCTACGAGCAGTACTTC. It codes for CASSRTRQGAYEQYF.

V and J are TRBV27 and TRBJ2-1; D not resolved. Deletions cut 5 bases from V and 7 bases from J, with 12 bases between. Germline V lookup: CDR1 MNHEY, CDR2 SMNVEV (reference sequence). This CDR3 contains 13 residues. The CDR3 region has the DNA TGTGCCAGCAGTCCCCCCGGGCCGAATGAGCAGTTCTTC. Encoded protein: CASSPPGPNEQFF.

CDR3 in amino acids: CAWSPGSKAFF. Here the CDR3 DNA reads TGTGCCTGGAGTCCGGGATCCAAAGCTTTCTTT. The rearrangement uses TRBV30 and TRBJ1-1, with no clear D. This CDR3 has 11 residues. Trimming cost V 2 bases and J 9 bases, with 10 bases left between them. CDR1 is GTSNPN and CDR2 is SVGIG in the germline V gene (reference sequence).

The rearrangement uses TRBV4-1 and TRBJ1-3; D call uncertain. This CDR3 has 12 amino acids. V lost 4 bases to trimming and J lost 5 bases, with 6 bases between them. Per the germline V gene, CDR1 is MGHRA and CDR2 is YSYEKL. The CDR3 nucleotides are TGCGCCAGCAGCCTAGATCGAAACACCATATATTTT. It yields the protein CASSLDRNTIYF.

V usage is TRBV20-1 and J usage is TRBJ1-2; no clear D gene. Per germline, CDR1 DFQATT and CDR2 SNEGSKA (reference sequence). The CDR3 runs to 11 residues. With 8 bases removed from V and 3 bases from J, the gap between germline ends came to 10 bases. CDR3 residues: CSPLSDYGYTF. Written as DNA, the CDR3 is TGCAGTCCCCTGTCGGACTATGGCTACACCTTC.

This chain links TRBV19 with TRBJ1-2; the D gene is possibly TRBD1 (6 bases). The V gene's germline CDR1 is LNHDA and CDR2 SQIVND (reference sequence). The CDR3 contains 15 residues. Trimming shortened V by 5 bases and J by 4 bases, and 17 bases separated the two germline ends. CDR3 sequence reads: CASSAIIGTPYGYTF. CDR3 in DNA: TGTGCCAGTAGTGCGATAATCGGGACACCCTATGGCTACACCTTC.

V usage is TRBV11-2 and J usage is TRBJ2-1; 10 bases align to TRBD1. V was pared by 0 bases and J by 6 bases, with 5 bases of the junction left unmatched. Germline CDR1 is SGHAT and CDR2 is FQNNGV. CDR3 length: 16 residues. Here the CDR3 DNA reads TGTGCCAGCAGCTTAGAAGGGACAGGGGTCCCCAATGAGCAGTTCTTC. The encoded protein is CASSLEGTGVPNEQFF.

The CDR3 reads CASSHVGTSGNEQFF. CDR3 sequence (DNA): TGCGCCAGCAGCCACGTCGGGACTAGTGGTAATGAGCAGTTCTTC. V and J are TRBV4-3 and TRBJ2-1, with 8 bases that match TRBD2. Unmatched junction bases numbered 8, after V lost 3 bases and J lost 7 bases. This CDR3 comprises 15 residues. CDR1 LGHNA and CDR2 YSLEER come from the germline V gene.

This sequence joins TRBV29-1 and TRBJ2-2; 8 bases are a match to TRBD2. The ends lost 6 bases at V and 2 bases at J; junction bases unmatched: 11. The germline V gene has CDR1 SQVTM and CDR2 ANQGSEA. The CDR3 is 16 residues long. CDR3 DNA sequence: TGCAGCGTAGGTTCCGGGGGGGACCCAAACACCGGGGAGCTGTTTTTT. Its protein product is CSVGSGGDPNTGELFF.

This sequence joins TRBV7-2 and TRBJ2-7; 8 bases align to TRBD1. The CDR3 covers 15 residues. Per germline, CDR1 SGHTA and CDR2 FQGNSA. Trimming removed 0 bases from V and 2 bases from J; junction bases left unmatched: 3. Written as DNA, the CDR3 is TGTGCCAGCAGCTTAGCCGGGACAGGAGCCTACGAGCAGTACTTC. Protein product: CASSLAGTGAYEQYF.

DNA for the CDR3: TGTGCCAGGGAGGGGAGCGTCACTGAAGCTTTCTTT. Translated, it gives CAREGSVTEAFF. The rearrangement links TRBV30 to TRBJ1-1, with a weak D call TRBD1 (5 bases). Trimming pared 8 bases from V and 4 bases from J, leaving 14 bases between. In germline, CDR1 is GTSNPN, CDR2 SVGIG (reference sequence). The CDR3 sequence is 12 residues long. Looking up the rest from reference TRBV30 and TRBJ1-1 gives the full variable domain: SQTIHQWPATLVQPVGSPLSLECTVEGTSNPNLYWYRQAAGRGLQLLFYSVGIGQISSEVPQNLSASRPQDRQFILSSKKLLLSDSGFYLCAREGSVTEAFFGQGTRLTVV.

This chain connects TRBV11-2 to TRBJ2-6; D is possibly TRBD1 (6 bases). Per germline, CDR1 SGHAT and CDR2 FQNNGV. The CDR3 sequence is 15 residues long. V lost 2 bases, J lost 2 bases, and 7 bases lay in between. The CDR3, as DNA: TGTGCCAGCAGCTTACAGGGGACTGGGGCCAACGTCCTGACTTTC. It encodes CASSLQGTGANVLTF.

V and J are TRBV4-3 and TRBJ2-2; 12 bases agree with TRBD1. This CDR3 is built from 18 residues. With V trimmed by 0 bases and J by 7 bases, 9 bases remained unmatched. The V gene's germline CDR1 is LGHNA and CDR2 YSLEER. The CDR3 region has the DNA TGCGCCAGCAGCCAAGATGGGGGACAGGGGGCACCCGGCGGGGAGCTGTTTTTT. Protein: CASSQDGGQGAPGGELFF.

This chain connects TRBV3-1 (or the pseudogene TRBV3-2) to TRBJ1-1; D is possibly TRBD1 (6 bases). Germline CDR1 is LGHDT and CDR2 is YNNKEL (reference sequence). The CDR3 is made up of 18 amino acids. Trimming cost V 0 bases and J 1 base, with 18 bases left between them. The CDR3 nucleotides read TGTGCCAGCAGCCAAGATAGGGGCGTAGGGGGAAGGAACACTGAAGCTTTCTTT. This gives the protein CASSQDRGVGGRNTEAFF.

To note about this clone: The same CDR3 arises from other DNA sequences in this sample as well. J is TRBJ1-1 and V is TRBV6-5, with 7 nucleotides matching TRBD1. Per the germline V gene, CDR1 is MNHEY and CDR2 is SVGAGI. The CDR3 runs 14 residues. The V segment lost 6 bases and the J segment 0 bases; nucleotides outside the gene matches: 4. The CDR3 DNA sequence: TGTGCCAGCAGCCCCGGGACAGTGAACACTGAAGCTTTCTTT. It yields the protein CASSPGTVNTEAFF.

This clone was detected a few times. This CDR3 is also generated by other DNA sequences in the sample. The V and J genes are TRBV2 and TRBJ1-2; tentatively, D is TRBD1 (5 bases). The CDR3 extends over 13 amino acids. Trimming removed 3 bases from V and 2 bases from J, with 7 bases in between. CDR1 is SNHLY, CDR2 FYNNEI, per germline. The CDR3 sequence: CASSEGQNYGYTF. DNA of the CDR3: TGTGCCAGCAGTGAGGGGCAGAACTATGGCTACACCTTC.

This clone was counted between two and nine times. The chain joins TRBV4-3 to TRBJ1-5, with 8 bases identical to TRBD1. V was pared by 3 bases and J by 8 bases, with 6 bases of the junction left unmatched. Germline V gene lookup returns CDR1 LGHNA and CDR2 YSLEER. This CDR3 is 14 amino acids long. CDR3 protein: CASSHTGGLKPQHF. In nucleotides, the CDR3 is TGCGCCAGCAGCCATACAGGGGGGTTGAAGCCCCAGCATTTT.

The table lists this clone with a few counts. The chain employs TRBV5-6 and TRBJ1-6; 10 nucleotides match TRBD1. Germline V gives CDR1 SGHDT, CDR2 YYEEEE. This CDR3 is 15 amino acids long. The V gene end was trimmed by 0 bases and the J gene end by 9 bases; junction bases not matched to a gene: 3. CDR3 sequence (DNA): TGTGCCAGCAGCTTGGGGGGACAGGGGTTTTCACCCCTCCACTTT. Translated, it gives CASSLGGQGFSPLHF. Supplemented by reference TRBV5-6 and TRBJ1-6, the full variable domain reads DAGVTQSPTHLIKTRGQQVTLRCSPKSGHDTVSWYQQALGQGPQFIFQYYEEEERQRGNFPDRFSGHQFPNYSSELNVNALLLGDSALYLCASSLGGQGFSPLHFGNGTRLTVT.